The rows below give T cell receptor beta chains drawn from one sample of a study of response to subunit inactivated influenza vaccine. TCRdb re-called the RT-PCR reads with MiXCR, one entry per CDR3 protein. The table shows about 500,000 distinct CDR3 sequences, with approximately 15% occurring only once. The sequences come from CD4+ T cells sorted from PBMCs, collected around 25 months after vaccination. These receptors came from a man between 50 and 75 years old who received an inactivated influenza vaccine. Each CDR3 is given with its conserved first and last residue. A D gene is named only where the DNA matches it firmly. The size field is filled for only some rows; it gives once, few, many or a size class.

clone_size	d_call	v_call	j_call	cdr3_aa	cdr3_nt
-	-	TRBV24-1	TRBJ2-3	CATLFQGGTLQYF	TGTGCCACCCTTTTCCAAGGAGGGACTTTACAGTATTTT
few	-	TRBV29-1	TRBJ2-1	CSVEGGTDRGYEQFF	TGCAGCGTTGAAGGAGGGACCGACCGTGGCTATGAGCAGTTCTTC
few	-	TRBV12-3/TRBV12-4	TRBJ2-5	CASSLARIETQYF	TGTGCCAGCAGTTTAGCCAGGATAGAGACCCAGTACTTC
-	-	TRBV6-5	TRBJ1-4	CASSSTDEKLFF	TGTGCCAGCAGCTCGACTGATGAAAAACTGTTTTTT
few	-	TRBV12-3/TRBV12-4	TRBJ1-1	CASRKGGANTEAFF	TGTGCCAGCAGAAAGGGAGGAGCGAACACTGAAGCTTTCTTT
few	-	TRBV28	TRBJ1-2	CASRQGYYGYTF	TGTGCCAGCCGCCAGGGATACTATGGCTACACCTTC
few	-	TRBV18	TRBJ2-3	CASSPDLGTPGTPYTDTQYF	TGTGCCAGCTCACCAGACCTAGGGACTCCCGGGACCCCATACACAGATACGCAGTATTTT
many	-	TRBV7-2	TRBJ2-2	CASSLAQSRNTGELFF	TGTGCCAGCAGCTTAGCGCAGAGCAGGAACACCGGGGAGCTGTTTTTT
few	-	TRBV3-1	TRBJ1-6	CASSLALGRDSPLHF	TGTGCCAGCAGCCTCGCATTAGGGCGGGATTCACCCCTCCACTTT
-	-	TRBV29-1	TRBJ2-1	CSVGLTSSYNEQFF	TGCAGCGTTGGTCTTACCAGCTCCTACAATGAGCAGTTCTTC
-	-	TRBV29-1	TRBJ2-7	CSAAPQGGEQYF	TGCAGCGCTGCTCCCCAGGGCGGCGAGCAGTACTTC
few	-	TRBV29-1	TRBJ1-2	CSVSRRQANGYTF	TGCAGCGTCTCACGTCGACAGGCGAATGGCTACACCTTC